This T cell receptor (beta chain) stems from a study of blood T cell repertoires in COVID-19. Study-level background: COVID-19 samples collected from the United States, Italy and Spain covered acute and convalescent phases. In each case, the material was cDNA or gDNA derived from T cells, B-cell-depleted T cells, or PBMCs.

Seattle-derived patients entered the study during active infection and were followed longitudinally. Study processing details: Reference gene primer amplification in the assay estimated nucleated cell counts. Clones were read by immunoSEQ multiplex PCR, and TCRdb kept only the in-frame ones, dropping some. V and J calls and clone size are copied from that table; D and trimming were computed from the DNA. The sample has hundreds of thousands of clones; 80% to 95% are singletons. Material: peripheral blood. The clonotype was recovered from a man aged 55-75 years with COVID-19, enrolled during active disease.

CDR3 protein: CASGPGTSGPYNEQFF. For the CDR3, the DNA is TGTGCTAGTGGGCCTGGGACTAGCGGGCCCTACAATGAGCAGTTCTTC. This chain connects TRBV12-5 to TRBJ2-1; 12 nucleotides align to TRBD2. This CDR3 region has 16 residues. The trim removed 6 bases at V and 2 bases at J, leaving 5 bases unmatched. The V gene's germline CDR1 is LGHNT and CDR2 FRNRAP.